This T cell receptor beta chain is from a study of T-cell memory formation after mild COVID-19 (dated by TCRdb to the early 2020s). Regarding the complete study: TCR sequence clusters from the two donors were largely donor specific. In two donors, T-cell clones that expanded and contracted after mild COVID-19 were tracked by sequencing TCRalpha and TCRbeta repertoires over time. Two young, previously healthy adult volunteers made up the cohort, one male and one female.

Sequencing relied on an Illumina NovaSeq 6000. cDNA libraries for TCRalpha and TCRbeta were prepared by 5'RACE using constant-segment primers, with sample barcodes and unique molecular identifiers added. Trizol reagent was used to extract RNA from every sample. Amplification of the libraries took two PCR steps, and the second step added a second sample barcode plus Illumina TruSeq adapters. Sequencing of libraries was performed on an Illumina NovaSeq with 2 x 150 bp paired-end reads. Under the source paper's analysis protocol: The reads were demultiplexed and collapsed into UMI-guided consensus sequences using migec v1.2.7. With mixcr v2.1.11, UMI consensuses were aligned to TRA and TRB V and J templates and assembled into clonotypes. A clonotype was counted as expanded or contracted only if both edgeR and NoisET called the change significant, with noise models trained on biological replicates. For edgeR calls, a false discovery rate-adjusted p below 0.01 and a log2 fold-change threshold of 1 were applied. As an exploratory analysis of dynamics, PCA with hierarchical clustering was applied to max-normalized trajectories of the 1000 most abundant clonotypes. Separately sequenced CD4+ and CD8+ repertoires were used to assign the CD4 or CD8 phenotype of responding clones. The public sequencing data were trimmed at Q25 with fastp and processed into clonotypes with MiXCR by TCRdb, which kept only in-frame beta chains. One record per CDR3 amino acid sequence lists the most common genes and DNA. TCRdb's processing, not the study's, gives the V and J calls here. The sample profile shows about 360,000 distinct CDR3 sequences; approximately 15% of them were found once. The ten largest clones capture under 25% of the sample.

Findings and caveats that apply to the study as a whole: Clones contracting from day 15 to 85 had balanced CD4/CD8 phenotypes, while a second wave expanding from day 15 to 37 was biased towards CD4+. Some responding clones were detected in pre-infection memory, suggesting pre-existing cross-reactive memory T cells joined the SARS-CoV-2 response. SARS-CoV-2 specificity of the second-wave clones peaking on day 37 was not confirmed. Only two mild cases were covered by the study, and larger cohorts that include severe cases with pre-infection samples were considered necessary. Contracting CD4+ clones appeared mostly in the CM and EM memory subsets, whereas CD8+ clones were enriched in EMRA.

Trimming costs V 4 bases and J 3 bases, and their ends lie 10 bases apart. Based on the germline V gene, the CDR1 and CDR2 sequences are MNHEY and SVGAGI. From the cysteine through the phenylalanine, the CDR3 covers 13 amino acids. The DNA shown is the 39-base CDR3, in frame from base 1. Ficoll-Paque density gradient centrifugation was the method used to isolate PBMCs. This clonotype has only a few counts. Its antigen is still unknown. The input lacks base qualities; no much larger clone sits a single base away. Sequencing used PBMCs or a T cell subset sorted from them (not recorded which). The sequence links TRBV6-5 to TRBJ2-7; the D gene cannot be resolved reliably. The source of this sequence is a man aged 18 to 30 who had mild COVID-19 (a few samples of this study predate the infection). The sample titles of this study are shuffled in the database, so cell type and time point are left out; the donor was told from shared clones. The bases are TGTGCCAGCAGTTTAACCTCCAACTACGAGCAGTACTTC. This gives the protein CASSLTSNYEQYF.